This T cell receptor beta chain appears in the sequencing data of a study of response to subunit inactivated influenza vaccine. TCRdb processed the RT-PCR reads anew with MiXCR; each CDR3 protein has one entry. The data contain fewer than 800,000 distinct CDR3 sequences, approximately 15% of them singletons. In this sample, this clonotype turned up many times. The receptor comes from a man aged 45-65 years who received an inactivated influenza vaccine. Sample: PBMCs from blood, taken 12 days after vaccination.

The CDR3 reads CASSWTVNTEAFF. DNA of the CDR3: TGCGCCAGCAGCTGGACAGTGAACACTGAAGCTTTCTTT. The J gene is TRBJ1-1, the V gene TRBV5-1, with D possibly matching TRBD1 (6 bases). Deletions cut 3 bases from V and 0 bases from J, with 6 bases between. There are 13 residues in the CDR3. Germline V gene sequence: CDR1 SGHRS, CDR2 YFSETQ.